The 13 T cell receptor beta chains reported below all come from one sample, sequenced in a study of blood T cell repertoires in COVID-19. Method: immunoSEQ multiplex PCR; TCRdb's copy keeps in-frame clones and lacks some. The sample holds tens of thousands of clones, around 89% seen once. Sequencing was done on a sample of peripheral blood. The receptors originated from a man in his 70s with active or convalescent COVID-19.

This clone was observed once. The chain is built from TRBV27 and TRBJ2-4; D remains unclear. The germline V and J ends were trimmed by 2 bases and 1 base, with 18 bases remaining between them. CDR1 and CDR2 from the germline V gene are MNHEY and SMNVEV (reference sequence). The CDR3 sequence is 18 residues long. CDR3 sequence (DNA): TGTGCCAGCAGTTTAGAACGGCCGACCGCGGTTGCCAAAAACATTCAGTACTTC. It is translated as CASSLERPTAVAKNIQYF.

The chain employs TRBV6-5 and TRBJ2-5; 11 bases are shared with TRBD2. This CDR3 comprises 15 residues. J was trimmed by 4 bases and V by 6 bases; bases with no gene match: 7. Looked up from germline, CDR1 is MNHEY and CDR2 is SVGAGI. The DNA for the CDR3 is TGTGCCAGCAGCGACGTAGCGGGGGGGCTAGAGACCCAGTACTTC. Translating gives CASSDVAGGLETQYF.

This chain connects TRBV5-5 to TRBJ2-1; 12 nucleotides align to TRBD2. Unmatched junction bases numbered 10, after V lost 6 bases and J lost 9 bases. Germline CDR1 reads SGHKS; CDR2 reads YYEKEE (reference sequence). The length of the CDR3 is 15 residues. CDR3 sequence (DNA): TGTGCCAGCACCCGGCCGGGACTAGCGGGTTCTGAGCAGTTCTTC. Its translation is CASTRPGLAGSEQFF.

To note about this clone: The same CDR3 also results from other DNA sequences found in this sample. V and J are TRBV10-3 and TRBJ1-1; D might be TRBD1 (5 bases). CDR3 length equals 13 residues. Germline values: CDR1 ENHRY, CDR2 SYGVKD. V lost 6 bases, J lost 1 base, and 9 bases lay in between. CDR3 in amino acids: CAISGQTNTEAFF. CDR3 coding DNA: TGTGCCATCAGCGGACAAACGAACACTGAAGCTTTCTTT.

This CDR3 reads CAISATGLSNGYTF. In DNA, the CDR3 is TGTGCCATCAGCGCGACAGGGCTAAGCAATGGCTACACCTTC. The rearrangement joins TRBV10-3 to TRBJ1-2; 7 bases are a match to TRBD1. Losses at the gene ends were 6 bases for V and 6 bases for J; bases not matched to a gene: 10. Per the germline V gene, CDR1 is ENHRY and CDR2 is SYGVKD. This CDR3 contains 14 residues.

This sequence joins TRBV5-1 and TRBJ1-1; D remains ambiguous. V lost 0 bases and J 0 bases, leaving 6 bases between the germline ends. Looked up from germline, CDR1 is SGHRS and CDR2 is YFSETQ. This CDR3 spans 14 amino acids. This chain's CDR3 is CASSLESVNTEAFF. DNA for the CDR3: TGCGCCAGCAGCTTGGAGTCGGTGAACACTGAAGCTTTCTTT.

The chain uses TRBV5-6 and TRBJ2-7; maybe TRBD2 (5 bases). The CDR3 has 17 amino acids. The V gene's germline CDR1 is SGHDT and CDR2 YYEEEE. Trimming stripped 3 bases from V and 0 bases from J, with 19 bases between. CDR3: CASSWYKGRAVSYEQYF. The CDR3 DNA is TGTGCCAGCAGCTGGTACAAAGGGCGGGCCGTCTCCTACGAGCAGTACTTC.

This chain joins TRBV5-1 and TRBJ2-7; 8 nucleotides align to TRBD1. V was pared by 4 bases and J by 6 bases, with 9 bases of the junction left unmatched. Germline assignment: CDR1 SGHRS and CDR2 YFSETQ. This CDR3 comprises 14 residues. In nucleotides, the CDR3 is TGCGCCAGCAGCGCCCAGGGGGCGCCAGGCGAGCAGTACTTC. Translation: CASSAQGAPGEQYF.

The chain combines TRBV7-6 with TRBJ2-1; TRBD2 aligns across 12 bases. This CDR3 has 17 amino acids. The germline V gene encodes CDR1 SGHVS and CDR2 FNYEAQ. V shed 5 bases, J shed 2 bases, and the junction held 7 bases outside the gene matches. The CDR3 region is CASSDRLAGATYNEQFF. CDR3 coding DNA: TGTGCCAGCAGCGACAGACTAGCGGGGGCCACCTACAATGAGCAGTTCTTC.

The rearrangement joins TRBV7-2 to TRBJ1-1; 7 bases line up with TRBD1. J was trimmed by 1 base and V by 4 bases; bases with no gene match: 9. Germline lookup yields CDR1 SGHTA and CDR2 FQGNSA. The CDR3 loop spans 16 amino acids. CDR3 DNA: TGTGCCAGCAGCTGGGGACAGATCCGTCGGAACACTGAAGCTTTCTTT. Translation gives CASSWGQIRRNTEAFF.

The chain employs TRBV18 and TRBJ1-4; 7 bases align to TRBD1. With V trimmed by 4 bases and J by 3 bases, 2 bases remained unmatched. This CDR3 is 14 amino acids long. Germline-derived CDR1 and CDR2 are KGHSH and LQKENI. The CDR3 DNA reads as TGTGCCAGCTCACAGGGGGCGGCTAATGAAAAACTGTTTTTT. Its protein is CASSQGAANEKLFF. The whole variable domain, remainder taken from reference TRBV18 and TRBJ1-4, is NAGVMQNPRHLVRRRGQEARLRCSPMKGHSHVYWYRQLPEEGLKFMVYLQKENIIDESGMPKERFSAEFPKEGPSILRIQQVVRGDSAAYFCASSQGAANEKLFFGSGTQLSVL.

This clone was seen only once. V and J are TRBV5-1 and TRBJ2-3, with D uncertain. Looked up from germline, CDR1 is SGHRS and CDR2 is YFSETQ. V lost 2 bases and J 3 bases, leaving 10 bases between the germline ends. CDR3 length: 14 residues. The CDR3 DNA follows: TGCGCCAGCAGCTTTCTCCCGCGGACAGATACGCAGTATTTT. This gives the protein CASSFLPRTDTQYF.

In this sample, this clone turned up a few times. The chain combines TRBV7-2 with TRBJ1-2, with 8 bases aligning to TRBD1. This CDR3 contains 16 residues. From germline, CDR1 is SGHTA and CDR2 FQGNSA. The V segment lost 5 bases and the J segment 8 bases; nucleotides outside the gene matches: 16. In DNA, the CDR3 is TGTGCCAGCAGCAATACCAGGACCGGGACAGGTGGCGGCTACACCTTC. This translates into CASSNTRTGTGGGYTF.